The rows below give T cell receptor beta chains drawn from one sample of a study of blood T cell repertoires in COVID-19. This table comes from immunoSEQ multiplex PCR, and its TCRdb copy is limited to in-frame clones, with some not included. This sample has about 260,000 clones, with about 90% found just once. Source material: peripheral blood. Source of these receptors: a woman aged 40 to 55 with acute or convalescent COVID-19. Each CDR3 is given with its conserved first and last residue. Fields, in order: clone size, D gene, J gene, V gene, CDR3 protein, CDR3 DNA. D genes are given only for firm matches. Clone size, where shown, is once, few, many, or a class for clones that have expanded.

abundance: -
d_gene: -
j_gene: TRBJ1-2
v_gene: TRBV4-1
CDR3aa: CASSQDWQGLDGYTF
CDR3nt: TGCGCCAGCAGCCAAGATTGGCAGGGGCTGGATGGCTACACCTTC

abundance: -
d_gene: TRBD1
j_gene: TRBJ2-5
v_gene: TRBV6-4
CDR3aa: CASSDIYIRDREETQYF
CDR3nt: TGTGCCAGCAGTGACATTTACATCCGGGACAGGGAAGAGACCCAGTACTTC

abundance: -
d_gene: TRBD1
j_gene: TRBJ2-1
v_gene: TRBV10-1
CDR3aa: CASSEFRDRGLNEQFF
CDR3nt: TGCGCCAGCAGTGAGTTCCGGGACAGGGGGCTCAATGAGCAGTTCTTC

abundance: -
d_gene: -
j_gene: TRBJ1-1
v_gene: TRBV10-1
CDR3aa: CASSESVGRNEAFF
CDR3nt: TGCGCCAGCAGTGAGTCGGTGGGGCGGAATGAAGCTTTCTTT

abundance: few
d_gene: -
j_gene: TRBJ1-1
v_gene: TRBV19
CDR3aa: CASSPREEGAEAFF
CDR3nt: TGTGCCAGTAGTCCACGGGAAGAAGGCGCTGAAGCTTTCTTT

abundance: -
d_gene: TRBD1
j_gene: TRBJ1-1
v_gene: TRBV9
CDR3aa: CASSVGDRLTGAFF
CDR3nt: TGTGCCAGCAGCGTTGGGGACAGGCTAACTGGGGCTTTCTTT

abundance: -
d_gene: -
j_gene: TRBJ2-1
v_gene: TRBV7-2
CDR3aa: CASSLAPSGGPYNEQFF
CDR3nt: TGTGCCAGCAGCTTAGCGCCCTCGGGGGGCCCTTACAATGAGCAGTTCTTC

abundance: once
d_gene: -
j_gene: TRBJ2-6
v_gene: TRBV4-1
CDR3aa: CASRYPGTGANVLTF
CDR3nt: TGCGCCAGCAGGTATCCAGGGACTGGGGCCAACGTCCTGACTTTC

abundance: -
d_gene: TRBD1
j_gene: TRBJ1-4
v_gene: TRBV4-1
CDR3aa: CASSYRQGALEKLFF
CDR3nt: TGCGCCAGCAGCTACCGACAGGGCGCCCTTGAAAAACTGTTTTTT

abundance: -
d_gene: -
j_gene: TRBJ1-5
v_gene: TRBV2
CDR3aa: CASSPVTGSNQPQHF
CDR3nt: TGTGCCAGCAGCCCCGTTACAGGAAGCAATCAGCCCCAGCATTTT

abundance: -
d_gene: TRBD1
j_gene: TRBJ2-5
v_gene: TRBV5-1
CDR3aa: CASSVQGTGGGETQYF
CDR3nt: TGCGCCAGCAGCGTTCAGGGGACAGGGGGCGGAGAGACCCAGTACTTC

abundance: once
d_gene: -
j_gene: TRBJ1-3
v_gene: TRBV12-3/TRBV12-4
CDR3aa: CASSFGDRGTIYF
CDR3nt: TGTGCCAGCAGTTTTGGGGATCGGGGCACCATATATTTT

abundance: once
d_gene: -
j_gene: TRBJ1-1
v_gene: TRBV6-5
CDR3aa: CASSTRTAVNTEAFF
CDR3nt: TGTGCCAGCAGTACCCGGACAGCAGTGAACACTGAAGCTTTCTTT

abundance: -
d_gene: -
j_gene: TRBJ1-2
v_gene: TRBV18
CDR3aa: CASSSAGAPGSGYTF
CDR3nt: TGTGCCAGCTCATCTGCGGGGGCACCCGGGAGTGGCTACACCTTC

abundance: -
d_gene: TRBD1
j_gene: TRBJ1-2
v_gene: TRBV2
CDR3aa: CASSEEGQSYGYTF
CDR3nt: TGTGCCAGCAGTGAAGAGGGACAGAGCTATGGCTACACCTTC

abundance: -
d_gene: TRBD1
j_gene: TRBJ1-2
v_gene: TRBV2
CDR3aa: CASQSGQGGYGYTF
CDR3nt: TGTGCCAGCCAGTCGGGCCAGGGGGGATATGGCTACACCTTC

abundance: -
d_gene: TRBD2
j_gene: TRBJ2-4
v_gene: TRBV3-1/TRBV3-2
CDR3aa: CASSPLAGAEASKNIQYF
CDR3nt: TGTGCCAGCAGTCCTCTAGCGGGGGCCGAGGCGTCCAAAAACATTCAGTACTTC

abundance: few
d_gene: -
j_gene: TRBJ2-1
v_gene: TRBV7-3
CDR3aa: CASSLLAGAGKNEQFF
CDR3nt: TGTGCCAGCAGCTTACTTGCGGGGGCAGGAAAAAATGAGCAGTTCTTC

abundance: -
d_gene: TRBD1
j_gene: TRBJ1-2
v_gene: TRBV4-1
CDR3aa: CASSQRRTTGGINYGYTF
CDR3nt: TGCGCCAGCAGCCAGAGACGTACTACAGGGGGCATTAACTATGGCTACACCTTC

abundance: -
d_gene: TRBD1
j_gene: TRBJ1-2
v_gene: TRBV30
CDR3aa: CASAGQVPFYGYTF
CDR3nt: TGTGCCTCGGCAGGACAGGTTCCTTTCTATGGCTACACCTTC

abundance: -
d_gene: TRBD1
j_gene: TRBJ1-2
v_gene: TRBV10-3
CDR3aa: CAIRGTDAYGYTF
CDR3nt: TGTGCCATCAGGGGGACAGACGCATATGGCTACACCTTC

abundance: -
d_gene: -
j_gene: TRBJ1-1
v_gene: TRBV27
CDR3aa: CASSYPGGEAFF
CDR3nt: TGTGCCAGCAGTTACCCGGGGGGTGAAGCTTTCTTT

abundance: few
d_gene: -
j_gene: TRBJ2-5
v_gene: TRBV14
CDR3aa: CASSRRGGVFRETQYF
CDR3nt: TGTGCCAGCAGCCGCCGAGGGGGGGTATTTCGAGAGACCCAGTACTTC

abundance: -
d_gene: TRBD2
j_gene: TRBJ2-5
v_gene: TRBV3-1/TRBV3-2
CDR3aa: CASSLGLAEETQYF
CDR3nt: TGTGCCAGCAGCCTCGGACTAGCGGAAGAGACCCAGTACTTC

abundance: -
d_gene: TRBD1
j_gene: TRBJ1-4
v_gene: TRBV7-9
CDR3aa: CASSATTGGLTNEKLFF
CDR3nt: TGTGCCAGCAGCGCCACGACAGGGGGCCTAACTAATGAAAAACTGTTTTTT

abundance: -
d_gene: -
j_gene: TRBJ2-4
v_gene: TRBV5-3
CDR3aa: CARSLEVVAGLVNIQYF
CDR3nt: TGTGCCAGAAGCTTGGAGGTCGTGGCGGGTCTCGTGAACATTCAGTACTTC

abundance: once
d_gene: -
j_gene: TRBJ1-5
v_gene: TRBV5-8
CDR3aa: CASSLDRADQPQHF
CDR3nt: TGTGCCAGCAGCTTGGACAGGGCTGATCAGCCCCAGCATTTT

abundance: -
d_gene: -
j_gene: TRBJ2-5
v_gene: TRBV7-2
CDR3aa: CASGAPEDREGRETQYF
CDR3nt: TGTGCCAGCGGGGCCCCAGAGGACAGGGAGGGAAGAGAGACCCAGTACTTC

abundance: -
d_gene: -
j_gene: TRBJ1-1
v_gene: TRBV2
CDR3aa: CASSAQRGNTEAFF
CDR3nt: TGTGCCAGCAGTGCCCAGAGAGGGAACACTGAAGCTTTCTTT

abundance: -
d_gene: TRBD2
j_gene: TRBJ2-3
v_gene: TRBV20-1
CDR3aa: CSASLASGARTQYF
CDR3nt: TGCAGTGCTAGTTTGGCTAGCGGGGCACGCACGCAGTATTTT

abundance: -
d_gene: TRBD2
j_gene: TRBJ2-5
v_gene: TRBV4-1
CDR3aa: CASSAVSGEGTQYF
CDR3nt: TGCGCCAGCAGCGCCGTTAGCGGGGAGGGGACCCAGTACTTC

abundance: -
d_gene: -
j_gene: TRBJ1-4
v_gene: TRBV25-1
CDR3aa: CASRQPTNEKLFF
CDR3nt: TGTGCCAGCAGACAGCCAACTAATGAAAAACTGTTTTTT

abundance: -
d_gene: -
j_gene: TRBJ1-6
v_gene: TRBV30
CDR3aa: CAWSPAERSPLHF
CDR3nt: TGTGCCTGGAGTCCCGCGGAAAGGTCACCCCTCCACTTT

abundance: -
d_gene: -
j_gene: TRBJ1-4
v_gene: TRBV2
CDR3aa: CASTNLVGGEKLFF
CDR3nt: TGTGCCAGCACCAATCTGGTAGGGGGTGAAAAACTGTTTTTT

abundance: -
d_gene: TRBD1
j_gene: TRBJ1-1
v_gene: TRBV19
CDR3aa: CASTTDRGRNAEAFF
CDR3nt: TGTGCCAGTACGACGGACAGGGGGCGTAATGCTGAAGCTTTCTTT

abundance: -
d_gene: -
j_gene: TRBJ1-5
v_gene: TRBV7-8
CDR3aa: CASSDGRLESNQPQHF
CDR3nt: TGTGCCAGCAGCGACGGGAGACTCGAAAGCAATCAGCCCCAGCATTTT

abundance: -
d_gene: TRBD1
j_gene: TRBJ1-2
v_gene: TRBV18
CDR3aa: CASSQGQGARYGYTF
CDR3nt: TGTGCCAGCTCACAAGGACAGGGGGCGAGGTATGGCTACACCTTC

abundance: -
d_gene: TRBD1
j_gene: TRBJ1-3
v_gene: TRBV24-1
CDR3aa: CATSDLQLEDRRGNTIYF
CDR3nt: TGTGCCACCAGTGATTTGCAGTTAGAGGACAGGAGAGGAAACACCATATATTTT

abundance: -
d_gene: -
j_gene: TRBJ1-2
v_gene: TRBV6-5
CDR3aa: CASLSYGYTF
CDR3nt: TGTGCCAGTTTATCCTATGGCTACACCTTC

abundance: -
d_gene: -
j_gene: TRBJ1-2
v_gene: TRBV10-2
CDR3aa: CASSETGYSGYTF
CDR3nt: TGCGCCAGCAGTGAGACAGGATATTCTGGCTACACCTTC

abundance: -
d_gene: TRBD1
j_gene: TRBJ2-2
v_gene: TRBV27
CDR3aa: CASTGQGPGTGELFF
CDR3nt: TGTGCCAGCACGGGACAGGGGCCGGGGACCGGGGAGCTGTTTTTT

abundance: -
d_gene: -
j_gene: TRBJ1-5
v_gene: TRBV6-5
CDR3aa: CASSRVGQPQHF
CDR3nt: TGTGCCAGCAGTCGAGTGGGCCAGCCCCAGCATTTT

abundance: -
d_gene: -
j_gene: TRBJ1-6
v_gene: TRBV6-4
CDR3aa: CASSEFGGANSPLHF
CDR3nt: TGTGCCAGCAGTGAGTTTGGCGGGGCCAATTCACCCCTCCACTTT

abundance: -
d_gene: -
j_gene: TRBJ1-5
v_gene: TRBV6-4
CDR3aa: CASSQQGEGEPQHF
CDR3nt: TGTGCCAGCAGCCAACAGGGCGAAGGTGAGCCCCAGCATTTT

abundance: -
d_gene: -
j_gene: TRBJ1-5
v_gene: TRBV30
CDR3aa: CAWSKEGGLGNQPQHF
CDR3nt: TGTGCCTGGAGTAAGGAGGGTGGGCTCGGCAATCAGCCCCAGCATTTT

abundance: once
d_gene: TRBD1
j_gene: TRBJ1-2
v_gene: TRBV5-1
CDR3aa: CASSYGDRALYGYTF
CDR3nt: TGCGCCAGCAGCTATGGAGACAGGGCCCTCTACGGCTACACCTTC

abundance: -
d_gene: -
j_gene: TRBJ1-1
v_gene: TRBV27
CDR3aa: CASRPPPGLGTEAFF
CDR3nt: TGTGCCAGCAGACCCCCCCCAGGACTGGGCACTGAAGCTTTCTTT

abundance: -
d_gene: TRBD2
j_gene: TRBJ2-3
v_gene: TRBV5-1
CDR3aa: CASSRAGVDTQYF
CDR3nt: TGCGCCAGCAGTAGAGCGGGGGTAGATACGCAGTATTTT

abundance: -
d_gene: -
j_gene: TRBJ1-2
v_gene: TRBV3-1/TRBV3-2
CDR3aa: CASSRDYGYTF
CDR3nt: TGTGCCAGCAGTCGGGATTATGGCTACACCTTC